The 15 T cell receptor beta chains presented below share a single source sample, sequenced in a study of blood T cells in healthy people across ages. Alongside a J-beta primer mix, a sample-barcoded 5' primer served in a second PCR lasting about 6 to 11 cycles. TCRdb used MiXCR to reprocess the 5' RACE reads, holding one entry per CDR3 protein. The repertoire holds roughly 1.9 million distinct CDR3 sequences, roughly two fifths seen once, with roughly 23% in the top ten. The sequenced sample was blood. The receptors were sampled from a human donor in good health.

V usage is TRBV28 and J usage is TRBJ1-1, with D uncertain. The V gene lost 4 bases and the J gene lost 7 bases, with 10 bases spanning the gap. CDR1 and CDR2 (germline): MDHEN, SYDVKM. The CDR3 consists of 12 residues. CDR3 coding DNA: TGTGCCAGCAGTTCCCTCTACTATGAAGCTTTCTTT. Translating it yields CASSSLYYEAFF.

The CDR3 reads CAIPCAPSTDTQYF. CDR3 DNA: TGTGCCATCCCCTGTGCCCCCAGCACAGATACGCAGTATTTT. This chain uses TRBV27 with TRBJ2-3, with D uncertain. Trimming took off 10 bases at V and 0 bases at J, with 14 bases between the two ends. Germline-derived CDR1 and CDR2 are MNHEY and SMNVEV (reference sequence). The CDR3 contains 14 residues.

The rearrangement uses TRBV4-3 and TRBJ1-2; D unclear. The CDR3 contains 17 residues. Germline lookup yields CDR1 LGHNA and CDR2 YSLEER. V lost 0 bases to trimming and J lost 3 bases, with 17 bases between them. The DNA of the CDR3 is TGCGCCAGCAGCCAAGATGGGCCGATGGAGGGATACTATGGCTACACCTTC. Encoded protein: CASSQDGPMEGYYGYTF.

This clonotype has a handful of counts. V is TRBV2 and J is TRBJ2-5; TRBD1 might be the D (6 bases). The DNA end is more similar to TRBJ2-7, so the J call may be wrong. Per the germline V gene, CDR1 is SNHLY and CDR2 is FYNNEI. The CDR3 is made up of 17 amino acids. CDR3: CASSDPTVGQNTYEQYF. DNA for the CDR3: TGTGCCAGCAGTGATCCCACGGTAGGACAGAACACCTACGAGCAGTACTTC.

The chain uses TRBV20-1 and TRBJ2-3, with TRBD2 matching over 9 bases. The CDR3 is 16 residues long. In germline, CDR1 is DFQATT, CDR2 SNEGSKA (reference sequence). Trimming cost V 3 bases and J 1 base; bases outside gene matches: 8. Here the CDR3 DNA reads TGCAGTGCTAGTGACACTACTAGCGGGCGCACAGATACGCAGTATTTT. It codes for CSASDTTSGRTDTQYF.

The chain employs TRBV5-1 and TRBJ1-1; possible D gene TRBD1, 6 bases. Trimming took off 2 bases at V and 7 bases at J, with 12 bases between the two ends. The CDR3 has 13 amino acids. The germline gives CDR1 SGHRS, CDR2 YFSETQ. The CDR3 is CASSFGQSGEAFF. DNA for the CDR3: TGCGCCAGCAGCTTTGGACAGAGTGGTGAAGCTTTCTTT.

This CDR3 reads CASSLWASGGTVADTQYF. The DNA for the CDR3 is TGTGCCAGCAGTTTATGGGCTAGCGGGGGTACGGTTGCAGATACGCAGTATTTT. This sequence joins TRBV28 and TRBJ2-3; 10 bases line up with TRBD2. Germline loops: CDR1 MDHEN, CDR2 SYDVKM. The CDR3 spans 18 residues. Trimming took 0 bases from V and 4 from J; bases not matched to a gene: 10. Full variable domain (missing parts from reference TRBV28 and TRBJ2-3): DVKVTQSSRYLVKRTGEKVFLECVQDMDHENMFWYRQDPGLGLRLIYFSYDVKMKEKGDIPEGYSVSREKKERFSLILESASTNQTSMYLCASSLWASGGTVADTQYFGPGTRLTVL.

This clonotype was found a few times. The J gene is TRBJ2-5, the V gene TRBV5-1; TRBD1 might be the D (5 bases). CDR1 is SGHRS and CDR2 is YFSETQ in the germline V gene. The CDR3 covers 14 residues. Trimming removed 1 base at V and 5 bases at J, with 12 bases between. The CDR3 nucleotides are TGCGCCAGCAGCTTGAGCAGGGCGGTGGAGACCCAGTACTTC. Its translation: CASSLSRAVETQYF.

This clonotype was picked up a small number of times. The chain combines TRBV12-3 or TRBV12-4 with TRBJ2-3; TRBD1 aligns across 7 bases. Trimming cost V 10 bases and J 4 bases; bases outside gene matches: 14. This CDR3 comprises 15 residues. The CDR3 nucleotides are TGTGCCATAAAGGGGACAGTTTTATCCCCAGATACGCAGTATTTT. Translation: CAIKGTVLSPDTQYF.

The chain recombines TRBV7-2 with TRBJ1-1; the D gene is possibly TRBD1 (5 bases). Trimming pared 1 base from V and 7 bases from J, leaving 10 bases between. There are 13 residues in the CDR3. Germline V lookup: CDR1 SGHTA, CDR2 FQGNSA. In DNA, the CDR3 is TGTGCCAGCAGCTTAGAATGGGGGGGTGAAGCTTTCTTT. Translated, it gives CASSLEWGGEAFF. Complete variable domain (other parts from reference TRBV7-2 and TRBJ1-1): GAGVSQSPSNKVTEKGKDVELRCDPISGHTALYWYRQSLGQGLEFLIYFQGNSAPDKSGLPSDRFSAERTGGSVSTLTIQRTQQEDSAVYLCASSLEWGGEAFFGQGTRLTVV.

The V and J genes are TRBV10-3 and TRBJ2-5; the match to TRBD1 covers 9 bases. V shed 2 bases, J shed 5 bases, and the junction held 6 bases outside the gene matches. CDR3 size: 15 residues. In germline, CDR1 is ENHRY, CDR2 SYGVKD. CDR3 sequence (DNA): TGTGCCATCAGTGAGCCGGGACAGGGTGCTGAGACCCAGTACTTC. Encoded protein: CAISEPGQGAETQYF.

The sample holds a few counts of this clonotype. Its ends do not fully match the called genes, so a read error is possible. This sequence joins TRBV28 and TRBJ1-5, with D uncertain. CDR1 is MDHEN and CDR2 is SYDVKM in the germline V gene. This CDR3 is 12 amino acids long. CDR3 loop: CASSPSWQPRHF. Written as DNA, the CDR3 is TGTGCCAGCAGTCCCTCGTGGCAGCCCCGGCATTTT.

This clonotype has at least ten counts. The chain links TRBV7-3 to TRBJ1-2; 9 nucleotides align to TRBD1. The CDR3 loop spans 15 amino acids. Losses at the gene ends were 3 bases for V and 2 bases for J; bases not matched to a gene: 4. Germline assignment: CDR1 SGHTA and CDR2 FQGTGA. The CDR3 sequence is CASSFTGGPNYGYTF. The DNA of the CDR3 is TGTGCCAGCAGCTTTACAGGGGGCCCAAACTATGGCTACACCTTC.

Concerning this clonotype itself: One end of the junction varies from germline; a read error may be responsible. The chain links TRBV11-1 to TRBJ2-3; 7 bases fit TRBD1. The CDR3 length is 15 residues. CDR1 is SGHAT, CDR2 FQDESV, per germline (reference sequence). The CDR3 DNA follows: TGTGCCAGCAGCCCAACGCGACAGGGCACAGATACGAAGTATTTT. This translates into CASSPTRQGTDTKYF.

This clonotype turned up a few times. The chain couples TRBV7-2 to TRBJ2-1, with 15 positions matching TRBD2. Germline V gives CDR1 SGHTA, CDR2 FQGNSA. The V segment lost 5 bases and the J segment 10 bases; nucleotides outside the gene matches: 12. The CDR3 has 17 residues. This chain's CDR3 is CASSRGLAGGATTEQFF. The CDR3 DNA is TGTGCCAGCAGCAGGGGACTAGCGGGGGGCGCTACAACGGAGCAGTTCTTC.